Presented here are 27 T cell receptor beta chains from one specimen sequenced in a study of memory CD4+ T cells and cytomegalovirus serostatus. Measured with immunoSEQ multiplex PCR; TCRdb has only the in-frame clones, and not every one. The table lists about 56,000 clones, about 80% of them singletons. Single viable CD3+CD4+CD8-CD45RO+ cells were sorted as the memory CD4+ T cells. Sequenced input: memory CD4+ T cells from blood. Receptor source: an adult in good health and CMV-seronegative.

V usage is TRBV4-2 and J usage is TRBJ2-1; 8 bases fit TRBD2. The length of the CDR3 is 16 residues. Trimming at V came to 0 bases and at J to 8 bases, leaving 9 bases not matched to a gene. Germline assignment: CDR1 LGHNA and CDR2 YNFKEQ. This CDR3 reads CASSQDLSAGGYEQFF. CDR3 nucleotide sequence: TGTGCCAGCAGCCAAGATCTCAGCGCGGGGGGCTATGAGCAGTTCTTC.

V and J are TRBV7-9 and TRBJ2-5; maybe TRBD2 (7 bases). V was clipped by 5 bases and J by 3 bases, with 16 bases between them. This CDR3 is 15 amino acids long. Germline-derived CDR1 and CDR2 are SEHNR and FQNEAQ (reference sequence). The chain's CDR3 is CASSPFGGDKETQYF. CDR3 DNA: TGTGCCAGCAGCCCGTTTGGGGGGGACAAAGAGACCCAGTACTTC.

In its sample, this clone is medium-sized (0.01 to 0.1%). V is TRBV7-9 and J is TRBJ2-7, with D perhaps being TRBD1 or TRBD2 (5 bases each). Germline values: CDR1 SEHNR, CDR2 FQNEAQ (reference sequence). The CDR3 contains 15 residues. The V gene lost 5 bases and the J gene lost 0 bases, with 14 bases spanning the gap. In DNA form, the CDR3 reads TGTGCCAGCAGCCCCATGGGGGTCAGCTCCTACGAGCAGTACTTC. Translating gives CASSPMGVSSYEQYF.

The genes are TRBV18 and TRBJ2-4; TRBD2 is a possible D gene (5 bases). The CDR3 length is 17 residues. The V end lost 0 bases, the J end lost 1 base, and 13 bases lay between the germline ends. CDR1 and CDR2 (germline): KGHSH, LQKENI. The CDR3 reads CASSPPRVNLAKNIQYF. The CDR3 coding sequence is TGTGCCAGCTCACCACCGCGGGTTAACCTCGCCAAAAACATTCAGTACTTC.

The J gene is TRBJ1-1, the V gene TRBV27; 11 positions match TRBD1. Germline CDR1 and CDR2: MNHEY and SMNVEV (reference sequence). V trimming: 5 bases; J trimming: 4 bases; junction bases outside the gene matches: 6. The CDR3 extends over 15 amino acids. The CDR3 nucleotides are TGTGCCAGCAGTGTCTCCGGGACAGGGGGCACTGAAGCTTTCTTT. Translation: CASSVSGTGGTEAFF.

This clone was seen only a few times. Written as DNA, the CDR3 is TGTGCCTGGAGATTACAGGGGGCGAGGAATTCACCCCTCCACTTT. Amino acid sequence: CAWRLQGARNSPLHF. The rearrangement links TRBV30 to TRBJ1-6; 9 nucleotides match TRBD1. J was trimmed by 7 bases and V by 3 bases; bases with no gene match: 7. The germline CDR1 and CDR2 sequences are GTSNPN and SVGIG (reference sequence). The CDR3 sequence is 15 residues long.

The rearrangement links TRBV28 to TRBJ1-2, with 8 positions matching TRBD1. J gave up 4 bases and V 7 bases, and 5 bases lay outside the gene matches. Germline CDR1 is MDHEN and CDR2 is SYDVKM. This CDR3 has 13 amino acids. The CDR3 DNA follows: TGTGCCAGCATTGCAGGGGGCACCTATGGCTACACCTTC. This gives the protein CASIAGGTYGYTF.

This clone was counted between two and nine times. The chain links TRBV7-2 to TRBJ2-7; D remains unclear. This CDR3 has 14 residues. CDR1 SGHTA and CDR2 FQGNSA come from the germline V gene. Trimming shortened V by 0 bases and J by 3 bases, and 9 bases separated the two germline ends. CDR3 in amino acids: CASSLASWIYEQYF. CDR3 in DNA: TGTGCCAGCAGCTTAGCGTCCTGGATCTACGAGCAGTACTTC.

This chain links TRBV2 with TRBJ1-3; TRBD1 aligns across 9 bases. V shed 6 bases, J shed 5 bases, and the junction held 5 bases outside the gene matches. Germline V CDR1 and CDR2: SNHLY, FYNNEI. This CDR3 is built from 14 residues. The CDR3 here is CASSPGQGRNTIYF. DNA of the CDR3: TGTGCCAGCAGCCCGGGACAGGGAAGAAACACCATATATTTT.

CDR3 sequence: CASSYSLDQPQHF. The CDR3 DNA reads TGTGCCAGCAGCTACAGTTTGGATCAGCCCCAGCATTTT. The V call is TRBV11-2, the J call TRBJ1-5, with D unclear. The length of the CDR3 is 13 residues. The germline CDR1 and CDR2 sequences are SGHAT and FQNNGV. V was cut by 4 bases and J by 5 bases, with 9 bases left in between.

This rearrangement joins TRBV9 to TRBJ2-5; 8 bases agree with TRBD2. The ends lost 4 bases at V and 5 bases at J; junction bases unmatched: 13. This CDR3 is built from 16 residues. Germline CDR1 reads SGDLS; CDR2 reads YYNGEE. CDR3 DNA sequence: TGTGCCAGCAGCCCCCGGGGCGGGGGGTCTCAGGAGACCCAGTACTTC. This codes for CASSPRGGGSQETQYF.

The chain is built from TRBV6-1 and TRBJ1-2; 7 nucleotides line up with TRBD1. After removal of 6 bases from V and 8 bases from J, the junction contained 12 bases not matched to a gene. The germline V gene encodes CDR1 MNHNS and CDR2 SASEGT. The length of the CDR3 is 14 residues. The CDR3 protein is CASSTLTGAKGYTF. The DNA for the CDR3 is TGTGCCAGCAGCACCCTCACAGGGGCAAAGGGCTACACCTTC.

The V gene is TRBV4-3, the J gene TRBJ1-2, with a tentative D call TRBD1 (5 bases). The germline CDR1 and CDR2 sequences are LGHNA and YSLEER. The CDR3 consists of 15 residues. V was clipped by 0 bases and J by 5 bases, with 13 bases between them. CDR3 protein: CASSQDWVGTYGYTF. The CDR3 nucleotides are TGCGCCAGCAGCCAAGATTGGGTCGGGACTTATGGCTACACCTTC.

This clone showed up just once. The CDR3 region has the DNA TGTGCCAGCAGCCCCCAAGAGGGTGGCAAAAACATTCAGTACTTC. Its protein product is CASSPQEGGKNIQYF. The chain recombines TRBV7-2 with TRBJ2-4; D might be TRBD2 (5 bases). Trimming shortened V by 5 bases and J by 3 bases, and 14 bases separated the two germline ends. The CDR3 is made up of 15 amino acids. Germline CDR1 and CDR2: SGHTA and FQGNSA.

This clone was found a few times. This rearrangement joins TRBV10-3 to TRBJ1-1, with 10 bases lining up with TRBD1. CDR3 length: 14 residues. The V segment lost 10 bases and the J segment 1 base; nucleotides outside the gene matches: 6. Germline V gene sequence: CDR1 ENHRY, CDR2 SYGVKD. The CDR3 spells CATTGGVANTEAFF. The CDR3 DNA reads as TGTGCCACGACAGGGGGCGTTGCGAACACTGAAGCTTTCTTT.

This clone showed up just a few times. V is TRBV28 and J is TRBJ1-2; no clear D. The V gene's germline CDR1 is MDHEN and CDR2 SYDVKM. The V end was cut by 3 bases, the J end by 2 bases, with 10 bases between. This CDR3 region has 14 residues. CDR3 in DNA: TGTGCCAGCAGTTTGGGTGGGCAGAACTATGGCTACACCTTC. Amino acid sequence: CASSLGGQNYGYTF.

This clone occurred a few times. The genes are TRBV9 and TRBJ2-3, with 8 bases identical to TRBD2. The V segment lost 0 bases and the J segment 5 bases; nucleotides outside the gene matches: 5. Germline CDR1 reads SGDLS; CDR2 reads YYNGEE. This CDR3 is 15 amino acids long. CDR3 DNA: TGTGCCAGCAGCGTAGCGGGGGGGCCTCTAGATACGCAGTATTTT. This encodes CASSVAGGPLDTQYF.

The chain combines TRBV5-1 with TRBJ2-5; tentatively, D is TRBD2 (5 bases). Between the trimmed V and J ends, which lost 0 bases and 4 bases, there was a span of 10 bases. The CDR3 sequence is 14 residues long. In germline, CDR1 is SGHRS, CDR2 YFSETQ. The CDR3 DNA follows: TGCGCCAGCAGCTTGGTGGCTAGCTCAGAGACCCAGTACTTC. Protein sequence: CASSLVASSETQYF.

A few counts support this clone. The DNA of the CDR3 is TGTGCCAGCAGTGAAGCGCTTCTGGGGACACCCCTCCACTTT. It codes for CASSEALLGTPLHF. The V and J genes are TRBV6-1 and TRBJ1-6, with D hard to call. The CDR3 covers 14 residues. V was clipped by 0 bases and J by 11 bases, with 11 bases between them. CDR1 MNHNS and CDR2 SASEGT come from the germline V gene.

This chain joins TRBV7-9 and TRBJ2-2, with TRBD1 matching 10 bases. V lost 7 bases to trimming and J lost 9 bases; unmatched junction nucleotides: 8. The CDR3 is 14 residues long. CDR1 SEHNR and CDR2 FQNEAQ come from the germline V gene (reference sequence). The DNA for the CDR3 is TGTGCCAGCAACGGGGGACAGGGGAATAGGGAGCTGTTTTTT. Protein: CASNGGQGNRELFF.

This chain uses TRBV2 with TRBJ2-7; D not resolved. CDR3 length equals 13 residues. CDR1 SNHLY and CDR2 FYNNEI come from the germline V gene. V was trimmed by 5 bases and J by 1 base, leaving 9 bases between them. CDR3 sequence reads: CASSMTLSYEQYF. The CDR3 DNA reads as TGTGCCAGCAGTATGACACTTTCCTACGAGCAGTACTTC.

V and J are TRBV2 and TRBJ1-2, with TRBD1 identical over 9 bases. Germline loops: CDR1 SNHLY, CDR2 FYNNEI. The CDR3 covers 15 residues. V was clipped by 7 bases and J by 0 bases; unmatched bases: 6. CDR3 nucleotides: TGTGCCAGCACCCGGGACAGGGAGGCTAACTATGGCTACACCTTC. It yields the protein CASTRDREANYGYTF. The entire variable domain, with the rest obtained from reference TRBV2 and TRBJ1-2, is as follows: EPEVTQTPSHQVTQMGQEVILRCVPISNHLYFYWYRQILGQKVEFLVSFYNNEISEKSEIFDDQFSVERPDGSNFTLKIRSTKLEDSAMYFCASTRDREANYGYTFGSGTRLTVV.

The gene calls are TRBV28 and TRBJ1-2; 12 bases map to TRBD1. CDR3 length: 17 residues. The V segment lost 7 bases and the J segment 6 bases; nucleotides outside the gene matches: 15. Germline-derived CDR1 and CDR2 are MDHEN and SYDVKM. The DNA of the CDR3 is TGTGCCAGCATTCCCGGGGGGACAGGGGGCCCTGGGGATGGCTACACCTTC. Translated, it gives CASIPGGTGGPGDGYTF.

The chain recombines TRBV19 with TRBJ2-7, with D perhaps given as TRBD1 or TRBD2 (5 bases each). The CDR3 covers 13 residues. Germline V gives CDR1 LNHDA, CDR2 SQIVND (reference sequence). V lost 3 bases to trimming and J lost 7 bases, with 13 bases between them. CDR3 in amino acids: CASSIRESGEQYF. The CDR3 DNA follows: TGTGCCAGTAGTATCAGGGAATCGGGAGAGCAGTACTTC.

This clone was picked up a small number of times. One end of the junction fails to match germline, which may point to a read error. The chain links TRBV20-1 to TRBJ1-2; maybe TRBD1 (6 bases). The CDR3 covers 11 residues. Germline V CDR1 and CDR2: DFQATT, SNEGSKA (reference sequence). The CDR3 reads CSARDIGGIAF. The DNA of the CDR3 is TGCAGTGCTAGAGATATAGGGGGTATCGCCTTC.

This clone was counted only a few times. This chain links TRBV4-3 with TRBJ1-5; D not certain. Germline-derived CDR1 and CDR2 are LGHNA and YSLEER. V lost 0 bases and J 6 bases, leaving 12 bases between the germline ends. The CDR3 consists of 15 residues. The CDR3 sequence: CASSQDRDLSQPQHF. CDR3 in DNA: TGCGCCAGCAGCCAAGATAGGGATCTGAGTCAGCCCCAGCATTTT.

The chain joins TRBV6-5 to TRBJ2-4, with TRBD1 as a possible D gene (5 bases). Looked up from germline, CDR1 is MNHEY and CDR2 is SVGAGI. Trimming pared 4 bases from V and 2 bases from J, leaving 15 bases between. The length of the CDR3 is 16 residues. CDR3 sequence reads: CASSSSGMRTKNIQYF. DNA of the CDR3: TGTGCCAGCAGTTCCTCAGGGATGCGAACCAAAAACATTCAGTACTTC.